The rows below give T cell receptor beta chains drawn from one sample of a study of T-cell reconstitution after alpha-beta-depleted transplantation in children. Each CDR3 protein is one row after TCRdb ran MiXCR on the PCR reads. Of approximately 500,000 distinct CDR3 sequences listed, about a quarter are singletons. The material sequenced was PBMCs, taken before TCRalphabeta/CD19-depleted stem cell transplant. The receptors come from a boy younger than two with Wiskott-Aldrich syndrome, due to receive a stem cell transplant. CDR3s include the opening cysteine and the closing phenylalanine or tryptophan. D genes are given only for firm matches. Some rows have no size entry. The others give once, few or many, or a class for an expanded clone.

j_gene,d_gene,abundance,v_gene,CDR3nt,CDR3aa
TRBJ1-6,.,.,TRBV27,TGTGCCAGCAGTTATTGGGGGAAGTCGGGAAATTCACCCCTCCACTTT,CASSYWGKSGNSPLHF
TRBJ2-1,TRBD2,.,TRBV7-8,TGTGCCAGCAGCTTAGCCGGTGTCGTGACTAGCGGGAGTCATGAGCAGTTCTTC,CASSLAGVVTSGSHEQFF
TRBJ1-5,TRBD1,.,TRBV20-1,TGCAGTGCTAGTGGACAGGGTGATCAGCCCCAGCATTTT,CSASGQGDQPQHF
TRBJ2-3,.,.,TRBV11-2,TGTGCCAGCAGCTCCGACTCGGGCAATACGCAGTATTTT,CASSSDSGNTQYF
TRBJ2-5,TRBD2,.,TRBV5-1,TGCGCCAGCAGCCTGCTGGGACTAGCGGGTAGAGAGACCCAGTACTTC,CASSLLGLAGRETQYF
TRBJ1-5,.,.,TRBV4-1,TGCGCCAGCAGCCTAACCGGGACCCCCTATCAGCCCCAGCATTTT,CASSLTGTPYQPQHF
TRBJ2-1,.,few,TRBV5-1,TGCGCCAGCAGCTTGGCTGCGAGTGAGCAGTTCTTC,CASSLAASEQFF
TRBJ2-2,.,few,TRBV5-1,TGCGCCAGCAGGGGCCAGGGAGTAGGGGAGCTGTTTTTT,CASRGQGVGELFF
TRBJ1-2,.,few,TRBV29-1,TGCAGCGTTGAAGAGGGGTGGAGGAATGGCTACACCTTC,CSVEEGWRNGYTF
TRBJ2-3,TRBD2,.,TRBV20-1,TGCAGTGCTAGCCAGTCTAGCGGGACGGGAACGCAGTATTTT,CSASQSSGTGTQYF
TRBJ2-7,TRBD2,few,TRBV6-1,TGTGCCAGCAGCCCGGGACTATACGGCTACGAGCAGTACTTC,CASSPGLYGYEQYF
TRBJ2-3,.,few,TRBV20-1,TGCAGTGCTAGAGATATGGGGGCAACAGATACGCAGTATTTT,CSARDMGATDTQYF
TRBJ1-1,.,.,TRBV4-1,TGCGCCAGCAGCCAAGATAGTGGGCCAGTAATCCCTGAAGCTTTCTTT,CASSQDSGPVIPEAFF
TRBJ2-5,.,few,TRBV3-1,TGTGCCAGCAGCCAGGGCGGAGAAGAGACCCAGTACTTC,CASSQGGEETQYF
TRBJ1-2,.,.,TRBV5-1,TGCGCCAGCAGCTTGAGGGGGGATGGCTACACCTTC,CASSLRGDGYTF
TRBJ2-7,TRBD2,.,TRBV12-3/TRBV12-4,TGTGCCAGCAGTTCCGGGACTAGTGCCTCCGAGCAGTACTTC,CASSSGTSASEQYF
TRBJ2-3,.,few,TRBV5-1,TGCGCCAGCAGCAAAGACATACTCTTGAATGGGGATACGCAGTATTTT,CASSKDILLNGDTQYF
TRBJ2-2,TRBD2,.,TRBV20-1,TGCAGTGCTAGAGATCTGAAGCGGGGCCACAACCTCGCGAACACCGGGGAGCTGTTTTTT,CSARDLKRGHNLANTGELFF
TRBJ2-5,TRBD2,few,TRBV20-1,TGCAGTGCTTCCGTCATAGCGGGAGGGGTACAAGAGACCCAGTACTTC,CSASVIAGGVQETQYF
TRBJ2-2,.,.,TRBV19,TGTGCCAGTAGTCTAGACCATATGGGGGAGCTGTTTTTT,CASSLDHMGELFF
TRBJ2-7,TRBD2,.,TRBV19,TGTGCCGTGGGTCCTAGCGGGAGAGGGACCTACGAGCAGTACTTC,CAVGPSGRGTYEQYF
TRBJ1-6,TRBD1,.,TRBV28,TGTGCCAGCAGTTTAATCGGGACAGGGAATTCACCCCTCCACTTT,CASSLIGTGNSPLHF
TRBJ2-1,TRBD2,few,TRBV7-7,TGTGCCAGCAGCCCCCGACTAGCGGGAGAAGTTGAGCAGTTCTTC,CASSPRLAGEVEQFF
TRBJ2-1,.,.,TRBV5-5,TGTGCCAGCAGCTCGGAGGTTAATGAGCAGTTCTTC,CASSSEVNEQFF
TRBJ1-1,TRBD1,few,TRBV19,TGTGCCAGTAGTATATGGACAGGGTCCACTGAAGCTTTCTTT,CASSIWTGSTEAFF
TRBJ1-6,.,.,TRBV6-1,TGTGCCAGCAGTGAAGCGGTTGGGGGCGCGTATAATTCACCCCTCCACTTT,CASSEAVGGAYNSPLHF
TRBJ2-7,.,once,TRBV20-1,TGCAGTGCTAGTGACGACAGGACCTACGAGCAGTACTTC,CSASDDRTYEQYF
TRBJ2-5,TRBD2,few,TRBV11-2,TGTGCCAGCAGCCCCGGGGGACCAACGGGGGGGACCCAGTACTTC,CASSPGGPTGGTQYF
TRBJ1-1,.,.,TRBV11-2,TGTGCCAGCAGCTTAGCCGGAATGGCTGAAGCTTTCTTT,CASSLAGMAEAFF
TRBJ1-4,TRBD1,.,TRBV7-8,TGTGCCAGCAGCTTAGGCAGGGACAGAGAAAAACTGTTTTTT,CASSLGRDREKLFF
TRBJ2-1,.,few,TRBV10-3,TGTGCCATCAGTACGTGGGGGGATAATGAGCAGTTCTTC,CAISTWGDNEQFF
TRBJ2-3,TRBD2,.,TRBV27,TGTGCCAGCGTGGCTAGCGGTAGGGATACGCAGTATTTT,CASVASGRDTQYF
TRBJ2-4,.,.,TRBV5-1,TGCGCCAGCAGAACAGTTAGTCTTGCCAAAAACATTCAGTACTTC,CASRTVSLAKNIQYF
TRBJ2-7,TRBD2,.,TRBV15,TGTGCCACCAGCAGGCGAAGCGGGAGCTCCTACGAGCAGTACTTC,CATSRRSGSSYEQYF
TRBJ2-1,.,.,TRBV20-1,TGCAGTGCTAAGCAGAGGGCCCCCTACAATGAGCAGTTCTTC,CSAKQRAPYNEQFF
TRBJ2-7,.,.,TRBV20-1,TGCAGTGCTAGAGGCAGGGTATACGAGCAGTACTTC,CSARGRVYEQYF
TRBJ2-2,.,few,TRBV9,TGTGCCAGCAGCGTAGGAGGCGGAAGGACCGGGGAGCTGTTTTTT,CASSVGGGRTGELFF
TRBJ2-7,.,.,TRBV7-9,TGTGCCAGCAGCGGGACCGCGAGATACGAGCAGTACTTC,CASSGTARYEQYF
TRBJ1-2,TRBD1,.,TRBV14,TGTGCCAGCAGCCGGGACAGGGCGTATAGCTATGGCTACACCTTC,CASSRDRAYSYGYTF
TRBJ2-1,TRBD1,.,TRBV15,TGTGCCACGGCGAAAGGACAGGAAGGGCAAACAAGGGGTAACAATGAGCAGTTCTTC,CATAKGQEGQTRGNNEQFF
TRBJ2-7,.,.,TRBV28,TGTGCCAGCAGTTTCGCGGCCACCTACGAGCAGTACTTC,CASSFAATYEQYF
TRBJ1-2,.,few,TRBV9,TGTGCCAGCAGCGTAGCCAGCTATGGCTACACCTTC,CASSVASYGYTF
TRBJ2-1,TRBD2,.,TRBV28,TGTGCCAGCAGTTACCTCCCTAAGCGGGACTCCTACAATGAGCAGTTCTTC,CASSYLPKRDSYNEQFF
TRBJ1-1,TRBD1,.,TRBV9,TGTGCCAGCAGCTCCAGGGGGACGAACACTGAAGCTTTCTTT,CASSSRGTNTEAFF
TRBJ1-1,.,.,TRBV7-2,TGTGCCAGCAGCGCCAGGGGTTCTTCTACCCTTCGGGGGGCTTTCTTT,CASSARGSSTLRGAFF
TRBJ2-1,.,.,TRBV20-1,TGCAGTGCTCTCCCCTCTTTCGAGAGGCGCCACAATGAGCAGTTCTTC,CSALPSFERRHNEQFF
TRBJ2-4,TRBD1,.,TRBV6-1,TGTGCCAGCAGCTCGTCCGGGACAGGGGGCCGCATTCAGTACTTC,CASSSSGTGGRIQYF
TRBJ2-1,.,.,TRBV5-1,TGCGCCAGCAGCTTGACGGCACATGTTGGGTTTTACAATGAGCAGTTCTTC,CASSLTAHVGFYNEQFF
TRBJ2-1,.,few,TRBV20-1,TGCAGTGCCAGGGTTGCTAGTGAGCAGTTCTTC,CSARVASEQFF